This is a list of T cell receptor beta chains from one sample in a study of cytomegalovirus exposure and HLA in healthy donors. TCRdb's copy holds only in-frame clones and misses some; the assay was immunoSEQ multiplex PCR. The table records around 130,000 clones, roughly 90% of them present only once. What was sequenced was PBMCs. Receptors originate from a man aged 25 to 40 in good health and CMV-seronegative. CDR3s include the opening cysteine and the closing phenylalanine or tryptophan. D genes are given only for firm matches. Size is omitted from some rows. Given values are once, few, many or a class for expanded clones.

D	V	size	J	DNA	CDR3
TRBD1	TRBV7-9	-	TRBJ2-2	TGTGCCAGCAGCTTAGCAACTGGGACAGCTGGGGAGCTGTTTTTT	CASSLATGTAGELFF
TRBD1	TRBV28	-	TRBJ1-6	TGTGCCGCCTGGGGGCGGGACAGGGTTTCACCCCTCCACTTT	CAAWGRDRVSPLHF
TRBD1	TRBV7-9	-	TRBJ1-6	TGTGCCAGCAGCTTTTCGACAGGGAATGATAATTCACCCCTCCACTTT	CASSFSTGNDNSPLHF
TRBD1	TRBV6-5	-	TRBJ2-7	TGTGCCAGCAGTTACTCGGTGACAGGGGGGTACGAGCAGTACTTC	CASSYSVTGGYEQYF
TRBD1	TRBV18	-	TRBJ1-3	TGTGCCAGCTCACCACGGCTAGTCACGACAGGGACGTCTGGAAACACCATATATTTT	CASSPRLVTTGTSGNTIYF
-	TRBV11-2	-	TRBJ1-6	TGTGCCAGCAGCCGACAGCGCAGCTCCTATAATTCACCCCTCCACTTT	CASSRQRSSYNSPLHF
-	TRBV18	-	TRBJ1-2	TGTGCCAGCTCACCATACCGGGACACTACTAACTATGGCTACACCTTC	CASSPYRDTTNYGYTF
TRBD1	TRBV6-1	once	TRBJ1-6	TGTGCCAGCAGCTTACAGGGGGCGGATTCACCCCTCCACTTT	CASSLQGADSPLHF
TRBD1	TRBV7-9	once	TRBJ1-2	TGTGCCAGCAGCTTAGACAGGGGGCCCTATGGCTACACCTTC	CASSLDRGPYGYTF
TRBD1	TRBV5-3	-	TRBJ1-5	TGTGCCAGAAGCTTGGGAGGACAGGGGAATCAGCCCCAGCATTTT	CARSLGGQGNQPQHF
TRBD1	TRBV2	-	TRBJ1-1	TGTGCCAGCAGGGAGATATACTGGGACAGAAACACTGAAGCTTTCTTT	CASREIYWDRNTEAFF
-	TRBV6-5	-	TRBJ2-3	TGTGCCAGCAGGGTCGGTTCTTACACAGATACGCAGTATTTT	CASRVGSYTDTQYF
-	TRBV7-9	-	TRBJ1-3	TGTGCCAGCACCCCCAGACAGCTCTCTGGAAACACCATATATTTT	CASTPRQLSGNTIYF
TRBD1	TRBV6-5	-	TRBJ1-4	TGTGCCAGCAGTTACTCGATCCCAGGGGGTGAAAAACTGTTTTTT	CASSYSIPGGEKLFF
-	TRBV7-2	-	TRBJ2-4	TGTGCCAGCACCACCGAGTTAGCCAAAAACATTCAGTACTTC	CASTTELAKNIQYF
-	TRBV9	-	TRBJ1-1	TGTGCCAGCGTCAGGACTGAAGCTTTCTTT	CASVRTEAFF
TRBD1	TRBV27	-	TRBJ1-2	TGTGCCAGCAGTTCGTTGACAGGGGGCTCGGGCTATGGCTACACCTTC	CASSSLTGGSGYGYTF
-	TRBV10-3	once	TRBJ1-1	TGTGCCATCAGTTCGGCGACATCTGAAGCTTTCTTT	CAISSATSEAFF
TRBD1	TRBV9	-	TRBJ1-6	TGTGCCAGCAGCGCACAGGGGGAGTTCAATTCACCCCTCCACTTT	CASSAQGEFNSPLHF
-	TRBV6-5	-	TRBJ1-4	TGTGCCAGCAGTTACGCCCGGAATGAAAAACTGTTTTTT	CASSYARNEKLFF
-	TRBV11-3	-	TRBJ2-3	TGTGCCAGCAGCTTAGATCTTGCGTTAATGTGGGATACGCAGTATTTT	CASSLDLALMWDTQYF
TRBD1	TRBV11-1	-	TRBJ2-7	TGTGCCAGCAGCCCCCGACAGGGGGACGAGCAGTACTTC	CASSPRQGDEQYF
TRBD2	TRBV5-1	-	TRBJ2-3	TGCGCCAGCAGCTTGGACGGGGGGTTCTCAGATACGCAGTATTTT	CASSLDGGFSDTQYF
TRBD1	TRBV5-1	-	TRBJ2-4	TGCGCCAGCAGCCGTGGACAGGTTTTAGACATTCAGTACTTC	CASSRGQVLDIQYF
-	TRBV7-2	-	TRBJ1-6	TGTGCCAGCAGCCTCAGGGGTTCACCCCTCCACTTT	CASSLRGSPLHF
TRBD1	TRBV5-5	-	TRBJ2-7	TGTGCCAGCAGCTTGACAGGGGGAGATTACGAGCAGTACTTC	CASSLTGGDYEQYF
-	TRBV20-1	-	TRBJ1-1	TGCAGTGCCGGGACAAGTGAAGCTTTCTTT	CSAGTSEAFF
-	TRBV5-6	-	TRBJ1-4	TGTGCCAGCAGCAACAGGAATAATGAAAAACTGTTTTTT	CASSNRNNEKLFF
TRBD1	TRBV7-7	-	TRBJ2-3	TGTGCCAGCAGCTCCTACAGGGGGCGGCCGTATTTT	CASSSYRGRPYF
-	TRBV5-1	-	TRBJ1-4	TGCGCCAGCAGCTTCGGCAGGGGTGGGGAAAAACTGTTTTTT	CASSFGRGGEKLFF
-	TRBV27	-	TRBJ2-1	TGTGCCAGCAGTGGATGGACAGTGGGCTCCTACAATGAGCAGTTCTTC	CASSGWTVGSYNEQFF
-	TRBV7-2	-	TRBJ2-4	TGTGCCAGCAGCTTACTGGGGCCCCAAAACATTCAGTACTTC	CASSLLGPQNIQYF
TRBD2	TRBV7-2	-	TRBJ2-1	TGTGCCAGCAGGCTCCTACTAGCGGGGGGGCATGAGCAGTTCTTC	CASRLLLAGGHEQFF
-	TRBV10-2	-	TRBJ1-5	TGCGCCAGCAGTGTCGGGGGTCCGGCGAGCAATCAGCCCCAGCATTTT	CASSVGGPASNQPQHF
TRBD1	TRBV10-2	once	TRBJ2-7	TGCGCCAGCAGTGAGCCGGAGTGGGGGACAGACTACGAGCAGTACTTC	CASSEPEWGTDYEQYF
-	TRBV27	-	TRBJ2-7	TGTGCCAGCAGTTTAAAGTCGGAGGGTTTCGAGCAGTACTTC	CASSLKSEGFEQYF
TRBD1	TRBV19	-	TRBJ2-7	TGTGCCAGTAGTATTACAGGGGTGAGCTACGAGCAGTACTTC	CASSITGVSYEQYF
-	TRBV7-3	-	TRBJ2-3	TGTGCCAGCAGCCCCTACTACAGCACAGATACGCAGTATTTT	CASSPYYSTDTQYF
-	TRBV11-2	-	TRBJ1-1	TGTGCCAGCAGCTTAGTAGGGCAGGGAAAAGCTTTCTTT	CASSLVGQGKAFF
-	TRBV18	-	TRBJ2-2	TGTGCCAGCTCAGCGCCCGCGACACTCACCGGGGAGCTGTTTTTT	CASSAPATLTGELFF
TRBD2	TRBV7-6	-	TRBJ2-7	TGTGCCAGCAGCTTAGGGCGGGGGGGCCCATACGAGCAGTACTTC	CASSLGRGGPYEQYF
-	TRBV28	-	TRBJ1-3	TGTGCCAGCAGCGGACAGGGAAACACCATATATTTT	CASSGQGNTIYF
-	TRBV11-2	-	TRBJ2-7	TGTGCCAGCAGCTCCGACAGCGCCTACGAGCAGTACTTC	CASSSDSAYEQYF
TRBD1	TRBV7-9	-	TRBJ1-1	TGTGCCAGCAGCCTAGTCATGCCGCCTACAGGGGGCATGAACACTGAAGCTTTCTTT	CASSLVMPPTGGMNTEAFF
-	TRBV28	-	TRBJ1-1	TGTGCCAGCAGTCGCCGAATTACAAGTATGAACACTGAAGCTTTCTTT	CASSRRITSMNTEAFF
-	TRBV7-9	-	TRBJ1-3	TGTGCCAGCAGCCCGGCCCAGGGGACTGGAAACACCATATATTTT	CASSPAQGTGNTIYF
-	TRBV7-9	-	TRBJ1-3	TGTGCCAGCAGCTTACCTGGCTTGGGGCGCTCTGGAAACACCATATATTTT	CASSLPGLGRSGNTIYF
TRBD1	TRBV6-1	-	TRBJ1-2	TGTGCCAGCAGTCTAACCGGGACAGAGTATGGCTACACCTTC	CASSLTGTEYGYTF